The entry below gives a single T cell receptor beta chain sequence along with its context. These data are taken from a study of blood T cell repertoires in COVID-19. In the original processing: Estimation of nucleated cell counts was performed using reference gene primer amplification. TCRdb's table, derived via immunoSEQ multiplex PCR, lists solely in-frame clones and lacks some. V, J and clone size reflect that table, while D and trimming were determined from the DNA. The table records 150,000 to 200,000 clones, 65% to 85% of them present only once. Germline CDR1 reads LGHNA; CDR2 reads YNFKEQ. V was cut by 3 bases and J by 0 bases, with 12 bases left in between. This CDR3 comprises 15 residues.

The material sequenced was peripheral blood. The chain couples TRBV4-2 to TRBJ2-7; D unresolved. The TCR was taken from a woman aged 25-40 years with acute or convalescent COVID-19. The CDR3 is CASSQDSTSSYEQYF. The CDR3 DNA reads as TGTGCCAGCAGCCAGGATAGCACGAGCTCCTACGAGCAGTACTTC.